This T cell receptor (beta chain) was observed in a study of cytomegalovirus exposure and HLA in healthy donors. PCR was performed using 60 Vbeta and 13 Jbeta primers. Using immunoSEQ multiplex PCR, the repertoire was profiled, and TCRdb retains in-frame clones only, with some absent. The sample records 160,000 or so clones, about three quarters being singletons. J gave up 4 bases and V 5 bases, and 13 bases lay outside the gene matches. The CDR3 length is 17 residues. Germline values: CDR1 SGHTA, CDR2 FQGNSA. The gene calls are TRBV7-2 and TRBJ2-2, with 7 bases matching TRBD2. The specimen was PBMCs. The receptor's source is a female donor in good health and CMV-seronegative. The CDR3 region is CASSPQAAGAITGELFF. The CDR3 nucleotides are TGTGCCAGCAGCCCCCAGGCGGCGGGAGCTATCACCGGGGAGCTGTTTTTT.